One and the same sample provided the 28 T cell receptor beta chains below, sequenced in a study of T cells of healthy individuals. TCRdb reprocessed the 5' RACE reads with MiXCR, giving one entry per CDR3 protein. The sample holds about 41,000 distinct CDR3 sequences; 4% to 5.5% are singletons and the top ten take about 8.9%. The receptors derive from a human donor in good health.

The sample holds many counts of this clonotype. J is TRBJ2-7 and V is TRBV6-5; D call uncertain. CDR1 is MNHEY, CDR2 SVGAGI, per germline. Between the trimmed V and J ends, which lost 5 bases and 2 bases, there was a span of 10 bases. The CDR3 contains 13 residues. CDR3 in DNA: TGTGCCAGCAGTCCGACCGGAGCCTACGAGCAGTACTTC. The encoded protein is CASSPTGAYEQYF.

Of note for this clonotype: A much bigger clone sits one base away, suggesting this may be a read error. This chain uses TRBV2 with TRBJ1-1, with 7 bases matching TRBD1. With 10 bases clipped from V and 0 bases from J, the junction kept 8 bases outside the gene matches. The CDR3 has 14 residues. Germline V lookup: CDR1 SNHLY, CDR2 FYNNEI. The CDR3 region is CATSVGTVNTEAFF. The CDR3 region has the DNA TGTGCCACCAGCGTTGGGACAGTGAACACTGAAGCTTTCTTT.

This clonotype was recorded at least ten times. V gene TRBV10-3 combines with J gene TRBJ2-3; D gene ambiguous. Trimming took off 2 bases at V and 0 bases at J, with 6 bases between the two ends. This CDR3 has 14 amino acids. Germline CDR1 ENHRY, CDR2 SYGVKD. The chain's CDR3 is CAISEAASTDTQYF. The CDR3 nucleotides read TGTGCCATCAGTGAGGCAGCGAGCACAGATACGCAGTATTTT.

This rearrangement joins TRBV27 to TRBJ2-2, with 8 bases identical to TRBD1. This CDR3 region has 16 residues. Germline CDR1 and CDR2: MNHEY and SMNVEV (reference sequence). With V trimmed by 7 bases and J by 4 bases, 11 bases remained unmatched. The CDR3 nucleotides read TGTGCCAGCACCAAAGGACAGGGTAGTATCACCGGGGAGCTGTTTTTT. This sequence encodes CASTKGQGSITGELFF.

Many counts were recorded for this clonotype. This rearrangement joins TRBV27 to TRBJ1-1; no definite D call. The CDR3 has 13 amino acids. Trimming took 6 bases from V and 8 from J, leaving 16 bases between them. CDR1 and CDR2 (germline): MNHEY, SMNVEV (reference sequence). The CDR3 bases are TGTGCCAGCAGAAGGGAGGGCCTTCGCGAAGCTTTCTTT. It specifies CASRREGLREAFF.

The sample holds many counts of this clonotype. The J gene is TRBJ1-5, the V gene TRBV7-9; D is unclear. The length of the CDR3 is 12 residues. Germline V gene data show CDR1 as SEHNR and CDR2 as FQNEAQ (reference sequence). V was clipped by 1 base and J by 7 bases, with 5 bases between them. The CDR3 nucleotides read TGTGCCAGCAGCTTAGGGGGACAGCCCCAGCATTTT. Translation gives CASSLGGQPQHF.

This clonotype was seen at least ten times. The CDR3 region has the DNA TGTGCCAGCAGCCAAGAAGGACGGCTAGCGGGGGGACTAGATACGCAGTATTTT. Encoded protein: CASSQEGRLAGGLDTQYF. This chain links TRBV4-2 with TRBJ2-3; TRBD2 matches at 11 bases. The CDR3 runs to 18 residues. The V segment lost 0 bases and the J segment 5 bases; nucleotides outside the gene matches: 10. In germline, CDR1 is LGHNA, CDR2 YNFKEQ.

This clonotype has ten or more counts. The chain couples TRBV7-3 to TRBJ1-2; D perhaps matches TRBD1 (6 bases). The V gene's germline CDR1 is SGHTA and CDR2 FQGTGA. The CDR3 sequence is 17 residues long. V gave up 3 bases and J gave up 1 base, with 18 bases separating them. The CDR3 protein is CASSFMDSRGLNYGYTF. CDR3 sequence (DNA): TGTGCCAGCAGCTTTATGGACAGTCGAGGTCTTAACTATGGCTACACCTTC.

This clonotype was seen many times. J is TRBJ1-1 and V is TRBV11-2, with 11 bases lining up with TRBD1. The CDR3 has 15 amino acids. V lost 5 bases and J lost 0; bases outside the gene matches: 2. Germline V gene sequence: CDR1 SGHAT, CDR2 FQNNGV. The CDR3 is CASSGTGGMNTEAFF. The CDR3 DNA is TGTGCCAGCAGCGGGACAGGGGGTATGAACACTGAAGCTTTCTTT.

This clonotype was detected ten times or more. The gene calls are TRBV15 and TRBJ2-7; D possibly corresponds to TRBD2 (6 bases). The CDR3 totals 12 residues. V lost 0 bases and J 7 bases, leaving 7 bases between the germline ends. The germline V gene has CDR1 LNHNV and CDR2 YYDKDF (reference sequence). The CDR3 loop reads CATSRDGREQYF. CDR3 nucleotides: TGTGCCACCAGCAGAGATGGGAGGGAGCAGTACTTC.

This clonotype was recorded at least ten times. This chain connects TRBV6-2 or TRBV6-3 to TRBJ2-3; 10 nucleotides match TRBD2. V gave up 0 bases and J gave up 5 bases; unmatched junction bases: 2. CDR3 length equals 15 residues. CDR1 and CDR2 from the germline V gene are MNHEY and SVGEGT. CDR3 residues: CASSYSGLALDTQYF. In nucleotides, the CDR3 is TGTGCCAGCAGTTACTCGGGACTAGCGTTAGATACGCAGTATTTT.

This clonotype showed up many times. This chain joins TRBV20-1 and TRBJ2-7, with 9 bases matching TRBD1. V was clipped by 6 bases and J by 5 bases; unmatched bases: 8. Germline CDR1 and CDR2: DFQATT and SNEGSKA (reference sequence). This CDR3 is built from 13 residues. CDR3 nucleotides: TGCAGTGCCGCCGGGACAGGGAAAGACGAGCAGTACTTC. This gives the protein CSAAGTGKDEQYF.

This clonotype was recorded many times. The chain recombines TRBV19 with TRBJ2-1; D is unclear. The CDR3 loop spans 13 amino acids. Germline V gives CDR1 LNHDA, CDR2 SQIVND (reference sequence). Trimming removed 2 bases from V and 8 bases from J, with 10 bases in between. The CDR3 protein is CASSIIKFDEQFF. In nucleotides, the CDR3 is TGTGCCAGTAGTATAATTAAATTCGATGAGCAGTTCTTC. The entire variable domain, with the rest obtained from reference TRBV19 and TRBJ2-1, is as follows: DGGITQSPKYLFRKEGQNVTLSCEQNLNHDAMYWYRQDPGQGLRLIYYSQIVNDFQKGDIAEGYSVSREKKESFPLTVTSAQKNPTAFYLCASSIIKFDEQFFGPGTRLTVL.

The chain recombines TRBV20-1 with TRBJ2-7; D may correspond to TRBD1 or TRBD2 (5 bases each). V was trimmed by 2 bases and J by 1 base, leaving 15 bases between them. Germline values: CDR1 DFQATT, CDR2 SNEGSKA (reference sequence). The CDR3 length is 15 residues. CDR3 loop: CSARLVGGGSYEQYF. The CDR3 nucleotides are TGCAGTGCTAGATTGGTTGGGGGTGGTTCCTACGAGCAGTACTTC.

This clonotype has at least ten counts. The CDR3 loop is CATSSSAGELFF. The CDR3 region has the DNA TGTGCCACCAGTTCCTCGGCCGGGGAGCTGTTTTTT. The rearrangement joins TRBV24-1 to TRBJ2-2; no reliable D call. V gave up 6 bases and J gave up 6 bases, with 7 bases separating them. Per germline, CDR1 KGHDR and CDR2 SFDVKD. The CDR3 consists of 12 residues.

The CDR3 coding sequence is TGTGCCACTTCACCGGGGGACTACTACAATGAGCAGTTCTTC. This encodes CATSPGDYYNEQFF. V and J are TRBV7-2 and TRBJ2-1; 7 bases map to TRBD2. Looked up from germline, CDR1 is SGHTA and CDR2 is FQGNSA. The V gene end was trimmed by 10 bases and the J gene end by 3 bases; junction bases not matched to a gene: 9. CDR3 length equals 14 residues.

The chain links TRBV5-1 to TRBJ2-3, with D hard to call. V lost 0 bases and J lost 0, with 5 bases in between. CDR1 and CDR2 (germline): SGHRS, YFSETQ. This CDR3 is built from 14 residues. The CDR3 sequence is CASSLAVSTDTQYF. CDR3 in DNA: TGCGCCAGCAGCTTGGCCGTGAGCACAGATACGCAGTATTTT.

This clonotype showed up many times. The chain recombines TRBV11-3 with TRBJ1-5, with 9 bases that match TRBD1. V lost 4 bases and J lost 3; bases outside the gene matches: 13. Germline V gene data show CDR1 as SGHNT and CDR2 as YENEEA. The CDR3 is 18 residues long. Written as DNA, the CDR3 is TGTGCCAGCAGCTCCCTTGACTCGGACAGGGGAGTCAATCAGCCCCAGCATTTT. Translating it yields CASSSLDSDRGVNQPQHF.

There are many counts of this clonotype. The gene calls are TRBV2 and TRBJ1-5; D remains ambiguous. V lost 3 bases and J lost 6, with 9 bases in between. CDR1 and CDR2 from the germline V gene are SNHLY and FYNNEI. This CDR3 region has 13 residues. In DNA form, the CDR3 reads TGTGCCAGCAGTGACACAGTAGGTCAGCCCCAGCATTTT. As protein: CASSDTVGQPQHF.

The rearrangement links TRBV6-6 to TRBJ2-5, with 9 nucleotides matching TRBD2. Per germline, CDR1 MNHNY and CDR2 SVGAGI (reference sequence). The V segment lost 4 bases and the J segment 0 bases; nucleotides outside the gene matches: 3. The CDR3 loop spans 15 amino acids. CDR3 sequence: CASSFTSGYQETQYF. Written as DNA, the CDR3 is TGTGCCAGCAGTTTTACTAGCGGGTACCAAGAGACCCAGTACTTC.

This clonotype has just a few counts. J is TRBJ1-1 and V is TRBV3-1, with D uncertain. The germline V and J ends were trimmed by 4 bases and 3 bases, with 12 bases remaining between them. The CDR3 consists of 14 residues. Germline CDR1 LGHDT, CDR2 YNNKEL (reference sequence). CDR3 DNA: TGTGCCAGCAGCCCATTCTTAAAGGACACTGAAGCTTTCTTT. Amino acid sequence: CASSPFLKDTEAFF.

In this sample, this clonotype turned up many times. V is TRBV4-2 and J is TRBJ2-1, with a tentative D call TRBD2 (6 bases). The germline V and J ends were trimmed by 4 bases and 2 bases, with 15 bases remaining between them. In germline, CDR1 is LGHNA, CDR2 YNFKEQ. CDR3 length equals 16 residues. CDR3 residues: CASSRAGTPAYNEQFF. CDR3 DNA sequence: TGTGCCAGCAGCCGCGCCGGGACTCCAGCCTACAATGAGCAGTTCTTC.

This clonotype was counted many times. CDR3 DNA: TGTGCCAGCAGCTCGACAGGGGTAAAGACCCAGTACTTC. As protein: CASSSTGVKTQYF. The chain joins TRBV6-5 to TRBJ2-5, with 8 nucleotides matching TRBD1. Germline V gene lookup returns CDR1 MNHEY and CDR2 SVGAGI. The ends lost 6 bases at V and 6 bases at J; junction bases unmatched: 6. The CDR3 is 13 residues long.

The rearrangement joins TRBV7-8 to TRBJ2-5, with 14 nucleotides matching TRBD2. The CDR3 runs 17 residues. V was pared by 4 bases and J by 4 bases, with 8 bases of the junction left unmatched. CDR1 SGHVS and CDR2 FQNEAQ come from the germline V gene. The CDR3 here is CASSSRLAGGQAETQYF. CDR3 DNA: TGTGCCAGCAGCTCGAGACTAGCGGGGGGGCAGGCAGAGACCCAGTACTTC. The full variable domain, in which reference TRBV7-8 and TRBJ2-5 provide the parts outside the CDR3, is GAGVSQSPRYKVAKRGQDVALRCDPISGHVSLFWYQQALGQGPEFLTYFQNEAQLDKSGLPSDRFFAERPEGSVSTLKIQRTQQEDSAVYLCASSSRLAGGQAETQYFGPGTRLLVL.

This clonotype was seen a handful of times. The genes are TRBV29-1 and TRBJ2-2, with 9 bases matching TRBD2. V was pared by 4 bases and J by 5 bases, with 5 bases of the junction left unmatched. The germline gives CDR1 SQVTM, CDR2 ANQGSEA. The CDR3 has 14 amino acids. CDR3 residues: CSVGSGGNTGELFF. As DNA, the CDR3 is TGCAGCGTTGGTAGCGGGGGAAATACCGGGGAGCTGTTTTTT.

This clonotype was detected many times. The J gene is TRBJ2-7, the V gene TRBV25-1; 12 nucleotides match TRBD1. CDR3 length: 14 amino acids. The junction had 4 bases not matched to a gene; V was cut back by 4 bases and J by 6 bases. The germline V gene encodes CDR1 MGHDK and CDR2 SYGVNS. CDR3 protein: CASSGWDRGPEQYF. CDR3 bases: TGTGCCAGCAGTGGATGGGACAGGGGGCCCGAGCAGTACTTC.

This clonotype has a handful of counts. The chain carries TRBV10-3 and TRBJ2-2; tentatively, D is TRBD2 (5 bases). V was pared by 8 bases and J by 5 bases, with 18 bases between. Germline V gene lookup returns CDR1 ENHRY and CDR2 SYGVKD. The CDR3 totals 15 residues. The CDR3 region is CAILRAGIGTGELFF. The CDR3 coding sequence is TGTGCCATCCTCCGAGCCGGGATAGGGACCGGGGAGCTGTTTTTT.

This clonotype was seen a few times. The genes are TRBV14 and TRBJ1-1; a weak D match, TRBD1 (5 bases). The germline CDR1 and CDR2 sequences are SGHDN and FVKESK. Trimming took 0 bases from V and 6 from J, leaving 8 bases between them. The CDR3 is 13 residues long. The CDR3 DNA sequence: TGTGCCAGCAGCCAAGAAGGGGCCGCTGAAGCTTTCTTT. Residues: CASSQEGAAEAFF.